This TCR beta chain was documented in a study of T cells in Graves' hyperthyroidism and ophthalmopathy. Remarks on this clonotype: Its antigen is not identified.

Germline V CDR1 and CDR2: LNHDA, SQIVND (reference sequence). Trimming took off 5 bases at V and 7 bases at J, with 14 bases between the two ends. This CDR3 has 13 residues. The authors obtained PBMCs from around 11 ml of fresh peripheral blood. The investigators amplified TCR beta CDR3 regions from RNA transcripts. When the TCR CDR3 underwent first-round RT-PCR, the HTBI primer set was used. From the multiplex PCR reads, TCRdb called clonotypes with MiXCR, one entry per CDR3 protein. This table has some 600,000 distinct CDR3 sequences, over 11% appearing once. Study outcomes and limitations: A 13 V-J model separated ophthalmopathy from stable hyperthyroidism. Most expanded thyroid clonotypes above 0.001 recurred in blood.

The clonotype was recovered from a woman aged 25-40 years with Graves' hyperthyroidism that later progressed to Graves' ophthalmopathy. V gene TRBV19 combines with J gene TRBJ2-5; D may be TRBD2 (6 bases). The source material was blood. CDR3: CASSSSGVGTQYF. The CDR3 DNA follows: TGTGCCAGTAGTTCCTCGGGGGTGGGGACCCAGTACTTC.